Only a few counts were recorded for the clone carrying this T cell receptor (beta chain). The antigen is undetermined. Template material for amplifying TCR beta CDR3 regions consisted of RNA transcripts. A set of HTBI primers served as the primers for a first-round RT-PCR of the TCR CDR3. TCRdb reprocessed the multiplex PCR reads via MiXCR and lists one record per CDR3 protein. This sample has about 640,000 distinct CDR3 sequences; about a fifth occur once, and the top ten carry about 34%. Germline loops: CDR1 SGHNT, CDR2 YYREEE (reference sequence). V was clipped by 3 bases and J by 2 bases; unmatched bases: 9. This CDR3 has 16 residues. The data were taken from a study of T cells in Graves' hyperthyroidism and ophthalmopathy. Findings and caveats of the study: Also found in blood were most expanded thyroid clonotypes above 0.001.

Used for diagnoses were clinical symptoms, serum thyroxine and TRAb, thyroid ultrasound and orbital computed tomography. Fresh peripheral blood, approximately 9.6 ml, yielded the PBMCs. The gene calls are TRBV5-4 and TRBJ2-7; 9 bases fit TRBD2. The source material was blood. The sequence was collected from a man younger than 45 with Graves' ophthalmopathy. The CDR3 sequence: CASSWGGGENPYEQYF. The CDR3 DNA is TGTGCCAGCAGCTGGGGCGGGGGGGAGAACCCCTACGAGCAGTACTTC.